These 5 T cell receptor beta chains were all obtained from the same sample, sequenced in a study of read filtering for tumor transcriptome and immune sequencing. Molecular barcoded adaptors covering alpha/delta and beta/gamma chains were used on about 390 ng RNA. TCRdb independently ran MiXCR on the reads; one entry per CDR3 protein. The top ten clones hold approximately 11% of a sample with about 62,000 distinct CDR3 sequences, roughly 19% of them seen once. The sequencing sample was made of a population of CD138-negative cells sorted from bone marrow. All receptors derive from a donor over 35 with multiple myeloma.

This clonotype was counted many times. This chain joins TRBV3-1 and TRBJ2-1; TRBD2 matches 16 bases. CDR1 and CDR2 from the germline V gene are LGHDT and YNNKEL (reference sequence). V gave up 3 bases and J gave up 0 bases; unmatched junction bases: 11. The CDR3 runs 21 residues. CDR3: CASSQGLAGGPWSSSYNEQFF. The CDR3 region has the DNA TGTGCCAGCAGCCAGGGACTAGCGGGGGGGCCGTGGTCCAGCTCCTACAATGAGCAGTTCTTC.

Notes on this clonotype: This CDR3 is missing its conserved last phenylalanine or tryptophan, likely due to a read error. The chain uses TRBV30 and TRBJ2-2, with unresolved D. CDR1 and CDR2 (germline): GTSNPN, SVGIG (reference sequence). The V gene lost 0 bases and the J gene lost 6 bases, with 5 bases spanning the gap. This CDR3 has 12 amino acids. The DNA for the CDR3 is TGTGCCTGGAGTGTACGGCCCGGGGAGCTGTTTTCT. It specifies CAWSVRPGELFS.

The chain carries TRBV5-1 and TRBJ2-3; 7 bases fit TRBD2. From germline, CDR1 is SGHRS and CDR2 YFSETQ. With V trimmed by 2 bases and J by 2 bases, 5 bases remained unmatched. The CDR3 extends over 15 amino acids. The CDR3: CASSLFGTTTDTQYF. Here the CDR3 DNA reads TGCGCCAGCAGCTTATTCGGGACTACCACAGATACGCAGTATTTT.

This clonotype was seen repeatedly, ten times or more. This sequence joins TRBV6-5 and TRBJ2-5; perhaps D is TRBD1 or TRBD2 (5 bases each). Germline lookup yields CDR1 MNHEY and CDR2 SVGAGI. The length of the CDR3 is 15 residues. V lost 2 bases and J 9 bases, leaving 19 bases between the germline ends. CDR3 protein: CASSYTAGTQAAQYF. As DNA, the CDR3 is TGTGCCAGCAGTTACACAGCAGGGACCCAAGCGGCCCAGTACTTC.

This clonotype was found many times. The chain joins TRBV14 to TRBJ2-2; no clear D gene. Germline V gene lookup returns CDR1 SGHDN and CDR2 FVKESK. The CDR3 consists of 13 residues. V lost 6 bases, J lost 6 bases, and 11 bases lay in between. CDR3 in DNA: TGTGCCAGCAGGCCCCCTGGAGCCGGGGAGCTGTTTTTT. Translating gives CASRPPGAGELFF.